These T cell receptor beta chains were read from a single sample in a study of early T cells in non-severe SARS-CoV-2 infection. TCRdb re-derived calls from the 5' RACE reads in MiXCR, one entry per CDR3 protein. The table lists approximately 70,000 distinct CDR3 sequences, about 5% of them singletons. Specimen: whole blood, collected at baseline. The receptors derive from an adult who was a healthcare worker with PCR-confirmed SARS-CoV-2 infection or an uninfected control (not recorded which). CDR3s include the opening cysteine and the closing phenylalanine or tryptophan. Each record gives: CDR3 DNA, CDR3 protein, V gene, CDR3 length, J gene, clone size, D gene. D genes are given only for firm matches. Size tells how often a clone was seen (once, few, many) or the class of an expanded clone, and some rows leave it out.

TGTGCCAGCAGCTTACGGACAGGGGAATCCGAGCAGTACTTC CASSLRTGESEQYF TRBV7-2 14 TRBJ2-7 few TRBD1
TGTGCCAGCAGCACTCCGGAGGCCAGGGGGATCGACGAGCAGTACTTC CASSTPEARGIDEQYF TRBV11-3 16 TRBJ2-7 many TRBD1
TGTGCCTGGGAGCGCCAGACGACCTACAATGAGCAGTTCTTC CAWERQTTYNEQFF TRBV30 14 TRBJ2-1 few .
TGTGCCACCAGCAGAGATCCCCGGGCCGCGGTCACTGAAGCTTTCTTT CATSRDPRAAVTEAFF TRBV15 16 TRBJ1-1 many .
TGTGCCAGCTCACCCCTCCCCTGGAATGTTGATGCGGACTACGAGCAGTACTTC CASSPLPWNVDADYEQYF TRBV18 18 TRBJ2-7 many .
TGTGCCAGCAGTTTGGGGGACAGGGGAATCTACGGCTACACCTTC CASSLGDRGIYGYTF TRBV27 15 TRBJ1-2 few TRBD1
TGTGCCAGCAGTTTATCAGCGGAAAACTACGAGCAGTACTTC CASSLSAENYEQYF TRBV28 14 TRBJ2-7 many .
TGCGCCAGCAGCATGGGCAGGGATAATTCACCCCTCCACTTT CASSMGRDNSPLHF TRBV5-1 14 TRBJ1-6 few .
TGTGCCAGCACTCCGATCCTAGCTGAAGGCGAGACCCAGTACTTC CASTPILAEGETQYF TRBV6-6 15 TRBJ2-5 many .
TGTGCCACCAGCACGCGGGACACCTCTTCTGCCGAGCAGTACTTC CATSTRDTSSAEQYF TRBV28 15 TRBJ2-7 many .
TGTGCCAGCAGCCCACAGGGGGTCCCCACAGATACGCAGTATTTT CASSPQGVPTDTQYF TRBV2 15 TRBJ2-3 few TRBD1
TGCGCCAGCAGCCTCCCCCAGGGGGATTACGAGCAGTACTTC CASSLPQGDYEQYF TRBV5-1 14 TRBJ2-7 many TRBD1
TGTGCCACCAGCAGAGATTCATCAGGGGTCAGCCCCTACGAGCAGTACTTC CATSRDSSGVSPYEQYF TRBV15 17 TRBJ2-7 . .
TGTGCCAGCAGTGATGACAGGTTAGGGTATGGCTACACCTTC CASSDDRLGYGYTF TRBV6-1 14 TRBJ1-2 many .
TGTGCCAGTAGTACCTCAAGTAGCAATCAGCCCCAGCATTTT CASSTSSSNQPQHF TRBV19 14 TRBJ1-5 . .